This T cell receptor beta chain was recorded in a study of shared clonotypes between healthy human individuals. Only CD45RO-negative cells positively selected for CCR7 counted as naive CD8 cells, so terminally differentiated effector memory CD45RA+ cells were excluded. Study results and limitations: The naive CD4 repertoires of several donors were compared, and roughly 5% of clonotypes were shared. Donor clonotype sharing was expected to depend on sequencing depth. Naive subsets typically showed greater estimated richness than memory subsets.

TCRdb keeps only in-frame clones here, not all; method: immunoSEQ multiplex PCR. Of about 590,000 clones in the sample, roughly 95% are singletons; the top ten hold around 0.11%. This clone occurred once. The antigen is undetermined. The receptor was derived from a woman in her twenties or thirties in good health. The sequenced sample was naive CD8+ T cells sorted from blood.

The CDR3 DNA reads as TGTGCCAGCAGTTTAGCGGGGATACCCTACGAGCAGTACTTC. Translation: CASSLAGIPYEQYF. The V gene is TRBV27, the J gene TRBJ2-7; TRBD2 might be the D (6 bases). V lost 2 bases to trimming and J lost 2 bases, with 10 bases between them. Germline V gene data show CDR1 as MNHEY and CDR2 as SMNVEV (reference sequence). The CDR3 is made up of 14 amino acids.